These 12 T cell receptor beta chains were all obtained from the same sample, sequenced in a study of cytomegalovirus exposure and HLA in healthy donors. 13 Jbeta primers and 60 Vbeta primers were used for the PCR. Method: immunoSEQ multiplex PCR; TCRdb's copy keeps in-frame clones and lacks some. The sample includes about 120,000 clones, roughly 82% of them seen just once. The sample was PBMCs. Receptors were obtained from a man aged 35 to 55 in good health and CMV-seropositive.

The V gene is TRBV6-4, the J gene TRBJ2-2; TRBD1 agrees at 11 bases. With 9 bases clipped from V and 6 bases from J, the junction kept 15 bases outside the gene matches. Germline CDR1 is MRHNA and CDR2 is SNTAGT. The length of the CDR3 is 17 residues. The CDR3 spells CARPGQGASPSPGELFF. In nucleotides, the CDR3 is TGTGCCAGACCCGGACAGGGGGCCTCACCTTCTCCCGGGGAGCTGTTTTTT.

The rearrangement joins TRBV6-6 to TRBJ2-7; possibly TRBD1 for D (6 bases). The CDR3 covers 13 residues. The V end was cut by 5 bases, the J end by 5 bases, with 13 bases between. The germline V gene has CDR1 MNHNY and CDR2 SVGAGI (reference sequence). The CDR3 protein is CASSTQGLHEQYF. The CDR3 DNA follows: TGTGCCAGCAGTACACAGGGTCTGCACGAGCAGTACTTC.

The V gene is TRBV7-2, the J gene TRBJ2-7; 7 bases map to TRBD1. CDR1 is SGHTA and CDR2 is FQGNSA in the germline V gene. The CDR3 totals 14 residues. Trimming removed 5 bases from V and 6 bases from J; junction bases left unmatched: 10. Here the CDR3 DNA reads TGTGCCAGCAGCCAGTCGGGAAACAGGGGCGAGCAGTACTTC. Protein product: CASSQSGNRGEQYF.

This chain joins TRBV5-4 and TRBJ1-2, with D possibly matching TRBD1 (6 bases). The CDR3 totals 14 residues. CDR1 and CDR2 (germline): SGHNT, YYREEE (reference sequence). Trimming took 3 bases from V and 4 from J, leaving 13 bases between them. The CDR3 reads CASSSTGEPYGYTF. The DNA of the CDR3 is TGTGCCAGCAGCTCGACAGGCGAGCCCTATGGCTACACCTTC.

This chain uses TRBV7-2 with TRBJ2-6; 7 nucleotides match TRBD1. Trimming at V came to 4 bases and at J to 1 base, leaving 4 bases not matched to a gene. CDR3 length equals 16 residues. Per the germline V gene, CDR1 is SGHTA and CDR2 is FQGNSA. The CDR3: CASSWDRRSGANVLTF. DNA for the CDR3: TGTGCCAGCAGCTGGGACAGAAGATCTGGGGCCAACGTCCTGACTTTC. Complete variable domain (other parts from reference TRBV7-2 and TRBJ2-6): GAGVSQSPSNKVTEKGKDVELRCDPISGHTALYWYRQSLGQGLEFLIYFQGNSAPDKSGLPSDRFSAERTGGSVSTLTIQRTQQEDSAVYLCASSWDRRSGANVLTFGAGSRLTVL.

The V gene is TRBV11-1, the J gene TRBJ1-1, with a weak D call TRBD1 (5 bases). This CDR3 comprises 15 residues. V was cut by 3 bases and J by 1 base, with 12 bases left in between. CDR1 and CDR2 from the germline V gene are SGHAT and FQDESV (reference sequence). The CDR3 reads CASSFSRAANTEAFF. The CDR3, as DNA: TGTGCCAGCAGCTTTTCCAGGGCGGCGAACACTGAAGCTTTCTTT.

There are a few counts of this clone. The V gene is TRBV6-4, the J gene TRBJ2-3; D gene unclear. V lost 2 bases to trimming and J lost 4 bases, with 10 bases between them. Germline loops: CDR1 MRHNA, CDR2 SNTAGT. This CDR3 is built from 14 residues. CDR3: CASSDTLGADTQYF. The CDR3 region has the DNA TGTGCCAGCAGTGACACTCTCGGTGCAGATACGCAGTATTTT.

The chain has TRBV5-1 and TRBJ2-5; TRBD2 matches 10 bases. Germline CDR1 reads SGHRS; CDR2 reads YFSETQ. There are 17 residues in the CDR3. The J segment lost 2 bases and the V segment lost 0 bases, leaving 7 bases of the junction unmatched. The CDR3 protein is CASSLDGTSDIQETQYF. DNA for the CDR3: TGCGCCAGCAGCTTGGATGGGACTAGCGATATACAAGAGACCCAGTACTTC.

The chain recombines TRBV2 with TRBJ2-7; 9 bases align to TRBD1. The CDR3 has 14 residues. The V gene's germline CDR1 is SNHLY and CDR2 FYNNEI. Trimming cost V 4 bases and J 1 base; bases outside gene matches: 2. CDR3 sequence: CASSGDRESYEQYF. The CDR3, as DNA: TGTGCCAGCAGTGGGGACAGGGAATCCTACGAGCAGTACTTC.

The V gene is TRBV20-1, the J gene TRBJ2-7; the D gene is possibly TRBD1 (5 bases). The CDR3 covers 11 residues. V gave up 2 bases and J gave up 3 bases, with 5 bases separating them. Germline CDR1 is DFQATT and CDR2 is SNEGSKA (reference sequence). Here the CDR3 reads CSARQGYEQYF. In DNA, the CDR3 is TGCAGTGCTAGACAGGGCTACGAGCAGTACTTC.

The chain couples TRBV18 to TRBJ2-1; D possibly corresponds to TRBD2 (5 bases). Germline values: CDR1 KGHSH, CDR2 LQKENI. Trimming pared 2 bases from V and 6 bases from J, leaving 11 bases between. The CDR3 totals 14 residues. CDR3 sequence: CASSPDYTFNEQFF. CDR3 in DNA: TGTGCCAGCTCACCAGACTACACGTTCAATGAGCAGTTCTTC. The full variable domain, rest sourced from reference TRBV18 and TRBJ2-1, is NAGVMQNPRHLVRRRGQEARLRCSPMKGHSHVYWYRQLPEEGLKFMVYLQKENIIDESGMPKERFSAEFPKEGPSILRIQQVVRGDSAAYFCASSPDYTFNEQFFGPGTRLTVL.

The chain uses TRBV21-1 and TRBJ2-3; the table's D call of TRBD2 was not tested on the DNA. TRBV21-1 is given as a pseudogene. The CDR3 has 15 amino acids. In nucleotides, the CDR3 is TGTGCCAGCAGCAAAGGAGGCAGAGTCACAGATACGCAGTATTTT. Protein product: CASSKGGRVTDTQYF.